This T cell receptor beta chain was sequenced in a study of blood T cell repertoires in COVID-19. The wider study: The study drew acute and convalescent COVID-19 samples from the United States, Italy and Spain.

Libraries were prepared by immunoSEQ multiplex PCR; TCRdb keeps only in-frame clonotypes and omits some of them. In the table there are 150,000 to 200,000 clones, about 88% of which are singletons. The CDR3 runs 17 residues. Germline V gives CDR1 LNHDA, CDR2 SQIVND (reference sequence). Losses at the gene ends were 4 bases for V and 2 bases for J; bases not matched to a gene: 7. The chain recombines TRBV19 with TRBJ2-5; 13 positions agree with TRBD2. Material: peripheral blood. The origin of this receptor is a man aged 55 to 70 with active or convalescent COVID-19. The CDR3, as DNA: TGTGCCAGTAGTACGATACAGGGACTAGCGGGGCAAGAGACCCAGTACTTC. This gives the protein CASSTIQGLAGQETQYF.